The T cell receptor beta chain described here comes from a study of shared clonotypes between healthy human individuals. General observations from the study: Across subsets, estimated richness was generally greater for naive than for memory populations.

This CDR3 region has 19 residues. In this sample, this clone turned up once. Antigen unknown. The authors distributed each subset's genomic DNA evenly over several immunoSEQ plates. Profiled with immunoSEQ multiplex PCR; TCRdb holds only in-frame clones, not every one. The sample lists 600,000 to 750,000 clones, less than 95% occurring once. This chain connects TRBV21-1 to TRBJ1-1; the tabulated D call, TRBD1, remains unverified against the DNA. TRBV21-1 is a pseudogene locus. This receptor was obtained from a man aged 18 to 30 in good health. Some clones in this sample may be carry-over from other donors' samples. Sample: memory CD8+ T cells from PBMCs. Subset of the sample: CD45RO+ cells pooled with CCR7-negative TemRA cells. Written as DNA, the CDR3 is TGTGCCAGCAGCACATCCAACAGGACAGGGGGCCAACCTAACACTGAAGCTTTCTTT. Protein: CASSTSNRTGGQPNTEAFF.